The clone carrying this TCR beta chain was counted a few times. Its antigen is not known. Trimming cost V 4 bases and J 1 base, with 16 bases left between them. From germline, CDR1 is LGHDT and CDR2 YNNKEL (reference sequence). The CDR3 spans 16 residues. This record belongs to a study of CD8 T cells in ankylosing spondylitis. Study-level results: The clones that were linked to disease were reported to be significantly enriched in matched synovial fluid samples from ankylosing spondylitis patients. As for the disease-linked clones, they showed a CD8+ phenotype and occurred at relatively low frequencies in peripheral blood. Several highly homologous variants made up a TCR beta motif that seemed to typify ankylosing spondylitis blood.

The TCR beta libraries were generated through quantitative 5'-RACE incorporating molecular barcodes. TCRdb reprocessed the 5' RACE reads via MiXCR and lists one record per CDR3 protein. This table holds about 540,000 distinct CDR3 sequences, roughly 12% found once. The specimen sequenced was blood, either unsorted or a sorted T cell fraction (not recorded which). The chain links TRBV3-1 to TRBJ1-2, with D perhaps TRBD1 (5 bases). The origin of this receptor is a male donor with ankylosing spondylitis. The chain's CDR3 is CASSLYSGDYNYGYTF. CDR3 coding DNA: TGTGCCAGCAGCCTTTACTCGGGGGACTATAACTATGGCTACACCTTC.